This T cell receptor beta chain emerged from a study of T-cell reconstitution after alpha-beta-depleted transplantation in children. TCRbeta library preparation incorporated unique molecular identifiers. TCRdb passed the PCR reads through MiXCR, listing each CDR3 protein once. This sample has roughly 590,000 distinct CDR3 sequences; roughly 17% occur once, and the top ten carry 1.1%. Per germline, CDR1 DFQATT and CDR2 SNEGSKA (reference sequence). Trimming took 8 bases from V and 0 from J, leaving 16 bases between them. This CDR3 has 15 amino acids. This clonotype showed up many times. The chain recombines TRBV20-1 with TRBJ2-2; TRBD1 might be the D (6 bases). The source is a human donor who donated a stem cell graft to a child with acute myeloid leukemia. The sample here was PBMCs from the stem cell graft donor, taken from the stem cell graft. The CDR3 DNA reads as TGCAGTCGGAAACGGACAGACCCGAACACCGGGGAGCTGTTTTTT. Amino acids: CSRKRTDPNTGELFF.